This entry describes one T cell receptor beta chain. What it binds is unknown. The data derive from a study of T cell responses to AZD1222 COVID-19 vaccine. Produced via immunoSEQ multiplex PCR; TCRdb's table is partial and in-frame only. The sample lists 150,000 to 180,000 clones; over 75% were seen once. Study-level points and caveats: When two AZD1222 doses had been given, Spike-specific TCR breadth and depth rose. Vaccine-related CD4 TCRs covered spike, predominating at 160-218 and 743-854.

Source: peripheral blood, taken on day 0 of AZD1222 vaccination. The receptor was derived from an adult in good health.

CDR3 sequence (DNA): TGTGCCACCAACTTGGGAACAGGCGGGGACACTGAAGCTTTCTTT. Amino acids: CATNLGTGGDTEAFF. This chain uses TRBV6-5 with TRBJ1-1; tentative D call: TRBD1 (5 bases). Germline-derived CDR1 and CDR2 are MNHEY and SVGAGI. This CDR3 comprises 15 residues. The V and J ends lost 10 bases and 3 bases respectively, with 21 bases between them.